The 21 T cell receptor beta chains presented below share a single source sample, sequenced in a study of T-cell reconstitution after alpha-beta-depleted transplantation in children. This sample's TCRbeta library carried unique molecular identifier barcodes. In TCRdb, the PCR reads were re-called with MiXCR into one record per CDR3 protein. Among around 450,000 distinct CDR3 sequences, over 9.5% were seen once, and the ten largest hold 2% to 2.5%. The starting material was PBMCs, obtained before TCRalphabeta/CD19-depleted stem cell transplant. These receptors came from a child younger than 10 with inherited bone marrow failure, due to receive a stem cell transplant.

A note on this clonotype: A single base separates this from a much larger clone, so it may be a read error. The chain carries TRBV29-1 and TRBJ1-1; 9 bases line up with TRBD1. In germline, CDR1 is SQVTM, CDR2 ANQGSEA. The CDR3 length is 14 residues. The chain's CDR3 is CSVIQGALNTGAFF. Here the CDR3 DNA reads TGCAGCGTTATACAGGGGGCTCTGAACACTGGAGCTTTCTTT.

This clonotype came up many times. The V call is TRBV29-1, the J call TRBJ2-1, with 9 bases aligning to TRBD2. V lost 4 bases, J lost 9 bases, and 13 bases stayed unmatched. This CDR3 region has 15 residues. Germline V CDR1 and CDR2: SQVTM, ANQGSEA. The CDR3: CSVVGSGTSRVEQFF. The DNA of the CDR3 is TGCAGCGTTGTTGGATCCGGGACTAGCCGCGTTGAGCAGTTCTTC.

This clonotype was recorded at least ten times. V usage is TRBV5-1 and J usage is TRBJ2-7, with 9 nucleotides matching TRBD2. Germline V gives CDR1 SGHRS, CDR2 YFSETQ. J lost 2 bases, V lost 4 bases, and 4 bases had no gene match. The CDR3 has 14 residues. The CDR3 bases are TGCGCCAGCAGCCCGCTAGCGGGACCCTACGAGCAGTACTTC. This gives the protein CASSPLAGPYEQYF.

The chain uses TRBV2 and TRBJ2-1, with 9 bases identical to TRBD2. The CDR3 extends over 15 amino acids. Germline assignment: CDR1 SNHLY and CDR2 FYNNEI. V lost 2 bases, J lost 5 bases, and 4 bases stayed unmatched. The CDR3 loop is CASSELTSGNNEQFF. Here the CDR3 DNA reads TGTGCCAGCAGTGAATTGACTAGCGGTAACAATGAGCAGTTCTTC.

The rearrangement links TRBV15 to TRBJ2-1; D possibly corresponds to TRBD1 (6 bases). V lost 3 bases, J lost 3 bases, and 12 bases lay in between. The CDR3 covers 15 residues. Looked up from germline, CDR1 is LNHNV and CDR2 is YYDKDF (reference sequence). The CDR3 region has the DNA TGTGCCACCAGCAGCTCCGGGACACACTACAATGAGCAGTTCTTC. This translates into CATSSSGTHYNEQFF.

The sample holds many counts of this clonotype. The rearrangement links TRBV11-2 to TRBJ2-7; D is unresolved. This CDR3 comprises 15 residues. Germline V gene lookup returns CDR1 SGHAT and CDR2 FQNNGV. V lost 0 bases, J lost 3 bases, and 12 bases lay in between. The CDR3 loop is CASSLENFQGYEQYF. The CDR3 DNA sequence: TGTGCCAGCAGCTTAGAGAACTTCCAAGGCTACGAGCAGTACTTC.

This clonotype has more than one count but fewer than ten. The chain combines TRBV5-6 with TRBJ2-4; TRBD2 aligns across 14 bases. The V gene end was trimmed by 3 bases and the J gene end by 8 bases; junction bases not matched to a gene: 7. This CDR3 has 16 amino acids. Germline CDR1 is SGHDT and CDR2 is YYEEEE. CDR3 nucleotide sequence: TGTGCCAGCAGCTGGGGCCCGGGACTAGCGGGAGACATTCAGTACTTC. This gives the protein CASSWGPGLAGDIQYF.

This clonotype was found a few times. The J gene is TRBJ2-6, the V gene TRBV5-1, with D unclear. The CDR3 runs to 14 residues. CDR1 and CDR2 from the germline V gene are SGHRS and YFSETQ. The V end was cut by 8 bases, the J end by 0 bases, with 9 bases between. The chain's CDR3 is CASSDGSGANVLTF. Here the CDR3 DNA reads TGCGCCAGTTCGGACGGCTCTGGGGCCAACGTCCTGACTTTC.

This clonotype was recorded at least ten times. V usage is TRBV24-1 and J usage is TRBJ2-7, with 13 nucleotides matching TRBD2. Germline V gives CDR1 KGHDR, CDR2 SFDVKD. The CDR3 totals 17 residues. Trimming took 7 bases from V and 6 from J; bases not matched to a gene: 14. The CDR3 protein is CATREQITSGRAGEQYF. CDR3 bases: TGTGCCACCAGGGAGCAGATAACTAGCGGGAGGGCGGGCGAGCAGTACTTC.

This clonotype was counted ten times or more. The rearrangement uses TRBV18 and TRBJ2-1; tentatively, D is TRBD2 (6 bases). This CDR3 is built from 17 residues. CDR1 KGHSH and CDR2 LQKENI come from the germline V gene. The V and J ends lost 2 bases and 6 bases respectively, with 20 bases between them. For the CDR3, the DNA is TGTGCCAGCTCACCAGTGCACGGTACTAGCCGGTCCAATGAGCAGTTCTTC. It is translated as CASSPVHGTSRSNEQFF.

This clonotype was observed at least ten times. The gene calls are TRBV12-3 or TRBV12-4 and TRBJ2-7; D gene ambiguous. The germline V and J ends were trimmed by 2 bases and 4 bases, with 12 bases remaining between them. The CDR3 covers 14 residues. The CDR3 reads CASSLRPDPYEQYF. The CDR3, as DNA: TGTGCCAGCAGTTTACGTCCAGATCCTTACGAGCAGTACTTC.

The table lists this clonotype with a few counts. The chain couples TRBV30 to TRBJ2-7, with TRBD2 matching over 12 bases. Germline loops: CDR1 GTSNPN, CDR2 SVGIG (reference sequence). Trimming cost V 2 bases and J 2 bases; bases outside gene matches: 10. This CDR3 has 17 amino acids. Here the CDR3 DNA reads TGTGCCTGGAGTATCCCCCGGACTAGCGGGACTCCCTACGAGCAGTACTTC. Translated, it gives CAWSIPRTSGTPYEQYF.

This clonotype was seen repeatedly, ten times or more. The genes are TRBV30 and TRBJ2-3, with D possibly TRBD1 on 8 matching bases. Germline V gives CDR1 GTSNPN, CDR2 SVGIG (reference sequence). CDR3 length: 14 amino acids. The V gene lost 3 bases and the J gene lost 3 bases, with 13 bases spanning the gap. CDR3 loop: CAWRPQGGTDTQYF. In DNA form, the CDR3 reads TGTGCCTGGAGACCACAGGGGGGGACAGATACGCAGTATTTT.

There are many counts of this clonotype. The V gene is TRBV3-1, the J gene TRBJ2-4, with D hard to call. The CDR3 runs to 17 residues. Germline V lookup: CDR1 LGHDT, CDR2 YNNKEL (reference sequence). Trimming removed 1 base from V and 0 bases from J, with 13 bases in between. The CDR3 coding sequence is TGTGCCAGCAGCCAAGGACCGGGTCTTCTAGCCAAAAACATTCAGTACTTC. It yields the protein CASSQGPGLLAKNIQYF.

Many counts were recorded for this clonotype. The chain has TRBV12-3 or TRBV12-4 and TRBJ2-3; 9 bases align to TRBD1. The CDR3 length is 14 residues. V dropped 6 bases and J dropped 7; count of bases not matched to a gene: 8. In DNA, the CDR3 is TGTGCCAGCAGCCCGGGACAGGGTTCAAATACGCAGTATTTT. It codes for CASSPGQGSNTQYF.

This clonotype was recorded at least ten times. The chain has TRBV20-1 and TRBJ2-1, with D uncertain. Trimming cost V 5 bases and J 12 bases, with 17 bases left between them. Germline lookup yields CDR1 DFQATT and CDR2 SNEGSKA (reference sequence). This CDR3 has 12 amino acids. This CDR3 is CSAQNPPMGQFF. Here the CDR3 DNA reads TGCAGTGCTCAAAACCCCCCGATGGGGCAGTTCTTC.

This clonotype was seen many times. This sequence joins TRBV12-3 or TRBV12-4 and TRBJ1-3; D may be TRBD1 (6 bases). This CDR3 contains 14 residues. V gave up 5 bases and J gave up 4 bases, with 12 bases separating them. The DNA for the CDR3 is TGTGCCAGCAGTGAGGGGGTGGGGGGAAACACCATATATTTT. It yields the protein CASSEGVGGNTIYF.

In this sample, this clonotype turned up many times. The V and J genes are TRBV12-3 or TRBV12-4 and TRBJ1-1, with D possibly matching TRBD1 (6 bases). Trimming took 7 bases from V and 3 from J, leaving 15 bases between them. CDR3 length: 14 residues. Written as DNA, the CDR3 is TGTGCCAGCAAGGGGCTAAAGGGGGACACTGAAGCTTTCTTT. It specifies CASKGLKGDTEAFF.

The chain recombines TRBV5-1 with TRBJ2-3; TRBD2 matches at 13 bases. Germline trimming cut 3 bases from V and 5 bases from J; bases unmatched to any gene: 3. CDR3 size: 15 residues. The germline V gene has CDR1 SGHRS and CDR2 YFSETQ. The CDR3 coding sequence is TGCGCCAGCAGCTCCGGGACTAGCGGGATAGATACGCAGTATTTT. Its protein is CASSSGTSGIDTQYF.

The J gene is TRBJ2-1, the V gene TRBV7-9, with D perhaps matching TRBD2 (5 bases). CDR1 SEHNR and CDR2 FQNEAQ come from the germline V gene (reference sequence). The V and J ends lost 3 bases and 9 bases respectively, with 12 bases between them. There are 13 residues in the CDR3. The CDR3 DNA reads TGTGCCAGCAGCTTCGAGGGCCGCGGTGAGCAGTTCTTC. Protein product: CASSFEGRGEQFF.

J is TRBJ2-7 and V is TRBV28; D may be TRBD1 or TRBD2 (5 bases each). Trimming took 7 bases from V and 3 from J, leaving 19 bases between them. There are 15 residues in the CDR3. Germline V lookup: CDR1 MDHEN, CDR2 SYDVKM. This CDR3 reads CASTGPGRGLYEQYF. CDR3 nucleotides: TGTGCCAGCACCGGACCGGGACGGGGTCTCTACGAGCAGTACTTC.